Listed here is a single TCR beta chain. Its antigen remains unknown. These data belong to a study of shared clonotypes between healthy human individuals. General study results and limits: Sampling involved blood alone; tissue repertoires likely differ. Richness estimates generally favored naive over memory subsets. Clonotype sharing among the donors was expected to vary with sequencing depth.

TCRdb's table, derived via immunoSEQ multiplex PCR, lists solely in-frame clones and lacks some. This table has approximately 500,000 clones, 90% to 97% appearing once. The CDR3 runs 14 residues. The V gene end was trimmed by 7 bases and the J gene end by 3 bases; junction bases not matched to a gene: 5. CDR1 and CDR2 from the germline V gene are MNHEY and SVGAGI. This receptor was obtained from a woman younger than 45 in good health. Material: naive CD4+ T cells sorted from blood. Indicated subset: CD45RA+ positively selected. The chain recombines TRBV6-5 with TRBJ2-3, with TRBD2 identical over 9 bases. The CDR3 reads CASKAGGGTDTQYF. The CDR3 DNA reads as TGTGCCAGCAAAGCGGGAGGAGGGACAGATACGCAGTATTTT.